The clone carrying this T cell receptor (beta chain) was seen only a few times. Its antigen is as yet unknown. Time point noted: persistent/refractory GD, antithyroid drugs over 5 years with positive TRAb. PBMC RNA served as the TCR library source. V was pared by 5 bases and J by 0 bases, with 7 bases of the junction left unmatched. CDR3 length: 16 residues. Germline CDR1 reads KGHSH; CDR2 reads LQKENI. The record originates from a study of regulatory T cells in long-lasting Graves disease. At the level of the study: The definition of persistent Graves' disease was over 5 years of antithyroid drugs with positive TSH receptor antibodies. Study-wide results and caveats: Accuracy might have suffered from few samples. It was in persistent disease that TRBV28, TRBJ1-2 and TRBJ2-5 were favored.

Sequencing libraries for TCR beta were prepared with iRepertoire HTBI primers and Arm-PCR of CDR3 regions. One entry per CDR3 protein, called by TCRdb with MiXCR from the multiplex PCR reads. Counted here are under 500,000 distinct CDR3 sequences, less than 25% occurring once; the ten biggest clones make up 7.8%. This chain connects TRBV18 to TRBJ2-3, with TRBD2 matching over 8 bases. The specimen comprised peripheral blood mononuclear cells (PBMCs), sampled when the disease was refractory, from a patient treated with antithyroid drugs. The clonotype comes from a female donor with Graves disease. The CDR3, as DNA: TGTGCCAGCTCATCCGATACTAGCGGAAGCACAGATACGCAGTATTTT. As protein: CASSSDTSGSTDTQYF.